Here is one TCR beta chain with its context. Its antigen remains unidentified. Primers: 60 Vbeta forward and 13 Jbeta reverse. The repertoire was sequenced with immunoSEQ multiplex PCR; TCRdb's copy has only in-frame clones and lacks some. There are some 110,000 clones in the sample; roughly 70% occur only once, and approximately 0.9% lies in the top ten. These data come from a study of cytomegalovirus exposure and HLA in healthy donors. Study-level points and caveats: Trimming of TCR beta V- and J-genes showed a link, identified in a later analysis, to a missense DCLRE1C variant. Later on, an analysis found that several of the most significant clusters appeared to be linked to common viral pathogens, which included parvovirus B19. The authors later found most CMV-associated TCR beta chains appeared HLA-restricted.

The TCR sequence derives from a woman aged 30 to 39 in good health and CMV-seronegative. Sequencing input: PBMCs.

The CDR3 DNA reads TGTGCCTGGAGTGATTGGGGTCGGGGTACTGAAGCTTTCTTT. This encodes CAWSDWGRGTEAFF. The chain recombines TRBV30 with TRBJ1-1, with D unclear. Trimming shortened V by 1 base and J by 5 bases, and 14 bases separated the two germline ends. The CDR3 runs to 14 residues. Germline V gene lookup returns CDR1 GTSNPN and CDR2 SVGIG (reference sequence). Filled out from reference TRBV30 and TRBJ1-1, the complete variable domain reads SQTIHQWPATLVQPVGSPLSLECTVEGTSNPNLYWYRQAAGRGLQLLFYSVGIGQISSEVPQNLSASRPQDRQFILSSKKLLLSDSGFYLCAWSDWGRGTEAFFGQGTRLTVV.